This T cell receptor beta chain comes out of a study of patients with pleural tuberculosis. By share of the sample, this clonotype is medium-sized (0.01 to 0.1%). Each CDR3 protein is one row after TCRdb ran MiXCR on the reads. The sample shows roughly 27,000 distinct CDR3 sequences, about 18% of them seen only once. V dropped 0 bases and J dropped 9 bases, with 14 bases sitting between them. This CDR3 is built from 14 residues. CDR1 and CDR2 (germline): MNHEY, SVGAGI. This sequence originates from a human donor with pleural tuberculosis. The V call is TRBV6-5, the J call TRBJ1-1; D ambiguous. Input material: peripheral blood. Written as DNA, the CDR3 is TGTGCCAGCAGTTACTCGAGTCGCAGATCAAAAGCTTTCTTT. Translation gives CASSYSSRRSKAFF.